This T cell receptor beta chain was observed in a study of beta chain features in type 1 diabetes. cDNA synthesis used the whole RNA isolate, giving expressed TCRB sequences. Repertoires were generated with immunoSEQ multiplex PCR, while TCRdb's copy carries only in-frame clones and drops some. Found here are about 16,000 clones, roughly 72% of them singletons; the top ten hold 0.79%. General study points: Moderate yet significant TCRB CDR3 shortening was seen in Type 1 diabetes patients in all four CD4+ subsets.

Looked up from germline, CDR1 is SGHTA and CDR2 is FQGNSA. The CDR3 contains 12 residues. Trimming pared 4 bases from V and 4 bases from J, leaving 4 bases between. About this clone: Its antigen is unknown.

The sequencing input was stem cell memory CD4+ T cells from blood. J is TRBJ2-2 and V is TRBV7-2; D not resolved. The clonotype originates from a man aged 25 to 45 with type 1 diabetes. The CDR3 spells CASSSSTGELFF. CDR3 nucleotide sequence: TGTGCCAGCAGCTCTTCCACCGGGGAGCTGTTTTTT.